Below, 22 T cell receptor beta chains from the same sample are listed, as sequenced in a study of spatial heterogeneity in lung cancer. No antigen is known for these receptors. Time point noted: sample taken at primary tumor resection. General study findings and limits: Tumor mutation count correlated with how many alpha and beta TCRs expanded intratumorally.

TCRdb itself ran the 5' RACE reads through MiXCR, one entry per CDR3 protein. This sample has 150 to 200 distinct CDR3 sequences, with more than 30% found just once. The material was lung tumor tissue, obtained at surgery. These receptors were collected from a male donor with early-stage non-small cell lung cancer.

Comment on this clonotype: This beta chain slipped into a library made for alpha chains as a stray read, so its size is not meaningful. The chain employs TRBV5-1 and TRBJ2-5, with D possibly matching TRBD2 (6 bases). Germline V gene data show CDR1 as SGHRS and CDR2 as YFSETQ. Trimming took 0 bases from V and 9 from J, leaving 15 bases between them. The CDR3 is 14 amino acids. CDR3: CASSLVGTVEAQYF. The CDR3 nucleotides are TGCGCCAGCAGCTTGGTAGGGACTGTCGAGGCCCAGTACTTC.

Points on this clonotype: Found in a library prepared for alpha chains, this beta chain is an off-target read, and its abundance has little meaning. The CDR3 region is CASSYQGPFEANVLTF. The CDR3 bases are TGTGCCAGCAGTTATCAGGGGCCATTTGAGGCCAACGTCCTGACTTTC. The V gene is TRBV6-6, the J gene TRBJ2-6, with D possibly being TRBD1 (6 bases). The V gene lost 3 bases and the J gene lost 6 bases, with 15 bases spanning the gap. Germline values: CDR1 MNHNY, CDR2 SVGAGI (reference sequence). CDR3 length equals 16 residues.

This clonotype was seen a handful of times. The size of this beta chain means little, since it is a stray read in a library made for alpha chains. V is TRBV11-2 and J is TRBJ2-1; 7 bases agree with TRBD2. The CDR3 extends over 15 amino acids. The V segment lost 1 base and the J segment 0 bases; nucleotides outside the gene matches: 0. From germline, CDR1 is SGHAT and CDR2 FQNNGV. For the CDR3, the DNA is TGTGCCAGCAGCTTAGGGACTAGCTCCTACAATGAGCAGTTCTTC. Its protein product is CASSLGTSSYNEQFF.

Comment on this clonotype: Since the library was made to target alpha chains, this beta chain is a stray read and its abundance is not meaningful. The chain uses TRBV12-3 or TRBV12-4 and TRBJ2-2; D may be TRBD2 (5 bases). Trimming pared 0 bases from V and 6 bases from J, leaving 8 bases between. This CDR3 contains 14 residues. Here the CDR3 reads CASSLAGAAGELFF. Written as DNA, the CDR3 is TGTGCCAGCAGTTTAGCGGGAGCGGCCGGGGAGCTGTTTTTT.

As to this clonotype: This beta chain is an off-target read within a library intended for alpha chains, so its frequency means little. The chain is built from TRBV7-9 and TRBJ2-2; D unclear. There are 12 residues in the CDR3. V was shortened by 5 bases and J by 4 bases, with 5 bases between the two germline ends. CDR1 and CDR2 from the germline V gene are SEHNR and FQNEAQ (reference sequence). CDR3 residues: CASSLFTGELFF. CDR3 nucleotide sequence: TGTGCCAGCAGCCTTTTCACCGGGGAGCTGTTTTTT.

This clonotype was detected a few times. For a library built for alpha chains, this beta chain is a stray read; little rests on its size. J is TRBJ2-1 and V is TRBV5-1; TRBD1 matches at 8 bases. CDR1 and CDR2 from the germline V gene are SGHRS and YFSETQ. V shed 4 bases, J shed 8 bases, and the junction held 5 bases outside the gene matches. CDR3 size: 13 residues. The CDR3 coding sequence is TGCGCCAGCAGCGGACAGGGACTCGATGAGCAGTTCTTC. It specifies CASSGQGLDEQFF.

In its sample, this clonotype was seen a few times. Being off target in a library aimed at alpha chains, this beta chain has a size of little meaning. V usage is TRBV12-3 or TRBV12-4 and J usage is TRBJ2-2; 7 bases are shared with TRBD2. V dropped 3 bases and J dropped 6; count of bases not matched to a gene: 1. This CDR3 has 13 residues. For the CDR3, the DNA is TGTGCCAGCAGTTTTGGGGGGGCCGGGGAGCTGTTTTTT. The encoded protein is CASSFGGAGELFF.

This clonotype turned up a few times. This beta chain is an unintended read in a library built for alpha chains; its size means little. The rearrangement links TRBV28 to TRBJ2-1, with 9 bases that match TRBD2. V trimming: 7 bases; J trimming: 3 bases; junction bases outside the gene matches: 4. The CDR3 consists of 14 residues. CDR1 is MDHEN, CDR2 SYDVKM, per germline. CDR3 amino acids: CASILTSGYNEQFF. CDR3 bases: TGTGCCAGCATCCTGACTAGCGGCTACAATGAGCAGTTCTTC.

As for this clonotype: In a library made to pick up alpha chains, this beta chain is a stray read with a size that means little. DNA of the CDR3: TGTGCCAGCAGCTCTTCCGGGACTCCCACCGGGGAGCTGTTTTTT. This codes for CASSSSGTPTGELFF. The V and J genes are TRBV7-3 and TRBJ2-2, with D possibly matching TRBD2 (6 bases). V was clipped by 4 bases and J by 4 bases, with 13 bases between them. The CDR3 has 15 residues. Germline CDR1 reads SGHTA; CDR2 reads FQGTGA.

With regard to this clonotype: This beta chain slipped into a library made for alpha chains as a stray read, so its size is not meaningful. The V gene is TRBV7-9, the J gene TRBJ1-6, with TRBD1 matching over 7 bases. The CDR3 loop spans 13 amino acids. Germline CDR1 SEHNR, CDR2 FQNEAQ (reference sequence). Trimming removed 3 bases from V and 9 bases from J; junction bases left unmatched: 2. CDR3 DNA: TGTGCCAGCAGCTTTCCAGGGGGTTCACCCCTCCACTTT. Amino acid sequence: CASSFPGGSPLHF.

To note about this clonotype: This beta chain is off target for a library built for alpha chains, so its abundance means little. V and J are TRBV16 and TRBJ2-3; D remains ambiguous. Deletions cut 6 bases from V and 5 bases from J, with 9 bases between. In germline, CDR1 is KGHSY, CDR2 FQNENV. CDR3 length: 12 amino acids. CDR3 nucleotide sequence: TGTGCCAGCAGTCCAGAACGAGATACGCAGTATTTT. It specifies CASSPERDTQYF.

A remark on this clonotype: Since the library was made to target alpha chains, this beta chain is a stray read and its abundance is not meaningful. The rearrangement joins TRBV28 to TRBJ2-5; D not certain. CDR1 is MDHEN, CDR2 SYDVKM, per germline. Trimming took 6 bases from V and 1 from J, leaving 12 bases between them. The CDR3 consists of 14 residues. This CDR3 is CASRTRLGQETQYF. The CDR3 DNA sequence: TGTGCCAGCAGGACCCGGTTGGGCCAAGAGACCCAGTACTTC. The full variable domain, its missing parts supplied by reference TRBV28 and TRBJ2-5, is DVKVTQSSRYLVKRTGEKVFLECVQDMDHENMFWYRQDPGLGLRLIYFSYDVKMKEKGDIPEGYSVSREKKERFSLILESASTNQTSMYLCASRTRLGQETQYFGPGTRLLVL.

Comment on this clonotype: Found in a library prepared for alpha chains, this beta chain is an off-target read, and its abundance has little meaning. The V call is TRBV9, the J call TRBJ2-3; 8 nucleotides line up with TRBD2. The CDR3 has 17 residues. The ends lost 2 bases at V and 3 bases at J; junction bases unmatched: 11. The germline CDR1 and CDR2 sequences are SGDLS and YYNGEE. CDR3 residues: CASSVSGTRPETDTQYF. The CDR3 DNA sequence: TGTGCCAGCAGCGTTTCCGGGACTAGACCCGAGACAGATACGCAGTATTTT.

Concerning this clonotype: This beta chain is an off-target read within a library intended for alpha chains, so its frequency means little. The CDR3 reads CASSWTSAGELFF. The DNA for the CDR3 is TGTGCCAGCAGTTGGACTAGCGCCGGGGAGCTGTTTTTT. The chain links TRBV27 to TRBJ2-2, with 9 positions matching TRBD2. Germline-derived CDR1 and CDR2 are MNHEY and SMNVEV (reference sequence). This CDR3 is built from 13 residues. V was clipped by 4 bases and J by 6 bases; unmatched bases: 0.

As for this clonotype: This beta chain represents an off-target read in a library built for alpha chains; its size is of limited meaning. This CDR3 reads CASSYPTNDQPQHF. Here the CDR3 DNA reads TGTGCCAGCAGTTATCCAACTAACGATCAGCCCCAGCATTTT. This rearrangement joins TRBV6-2 or TRBV6-3 to TRBJ1-5, with no clear D. Looked up from germline, CDR1 is MNHEY and CDR2 is SVGEGT. V lost 3 bases and J 5 bases, leaving 11 bases between the germline ends. This CDR3 has 14 amino acids.

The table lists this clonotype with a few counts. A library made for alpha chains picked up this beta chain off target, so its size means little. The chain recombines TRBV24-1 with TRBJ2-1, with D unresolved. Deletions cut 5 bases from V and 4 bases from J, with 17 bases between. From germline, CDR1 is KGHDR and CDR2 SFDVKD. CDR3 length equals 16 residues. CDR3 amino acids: CATSARPLMGYNEQFF. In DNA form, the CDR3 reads TGTGCCACCAGTGCCCGACCCCTAATGGGGTACAATGAGCAGTTCTTC.

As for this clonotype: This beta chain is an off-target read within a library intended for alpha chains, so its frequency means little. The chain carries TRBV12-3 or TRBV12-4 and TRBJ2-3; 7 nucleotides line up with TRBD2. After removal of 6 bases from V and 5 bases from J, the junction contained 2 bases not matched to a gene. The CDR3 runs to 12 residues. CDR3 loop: CASRGGRDTQYF. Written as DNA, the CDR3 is TGTGCCAGCAGGGGCGGGAGAGATACGCAGTATTTT.

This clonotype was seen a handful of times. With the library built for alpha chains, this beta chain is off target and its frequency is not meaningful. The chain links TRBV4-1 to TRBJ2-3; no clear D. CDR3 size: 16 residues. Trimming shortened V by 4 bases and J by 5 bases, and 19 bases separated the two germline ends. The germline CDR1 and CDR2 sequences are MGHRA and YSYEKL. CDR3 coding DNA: TGCGCCAGCAGCCTTACAGCCGTAGTCTACAGAGATACGCAGTATTTT. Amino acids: CASSLTAVVYRDTQYF.

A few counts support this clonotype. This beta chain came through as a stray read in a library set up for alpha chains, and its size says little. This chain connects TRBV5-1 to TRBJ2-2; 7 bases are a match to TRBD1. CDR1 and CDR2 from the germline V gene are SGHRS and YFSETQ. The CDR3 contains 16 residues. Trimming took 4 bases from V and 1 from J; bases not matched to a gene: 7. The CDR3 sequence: CASSRRDRVNTGELFF. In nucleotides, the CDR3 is TGCGCCAGCAGCCGAAGGGACAGAGTGAACACCGGGGAGCTGTTTTTT.

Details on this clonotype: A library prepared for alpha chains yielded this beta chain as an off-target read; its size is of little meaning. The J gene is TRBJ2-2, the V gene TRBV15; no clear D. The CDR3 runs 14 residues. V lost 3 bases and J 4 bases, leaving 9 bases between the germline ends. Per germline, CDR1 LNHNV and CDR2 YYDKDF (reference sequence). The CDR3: CATSRARLTGELFF. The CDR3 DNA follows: TGTGCCACCAGCAGGGCCCGACTCACCGGGGAGCTGTTTTTT.

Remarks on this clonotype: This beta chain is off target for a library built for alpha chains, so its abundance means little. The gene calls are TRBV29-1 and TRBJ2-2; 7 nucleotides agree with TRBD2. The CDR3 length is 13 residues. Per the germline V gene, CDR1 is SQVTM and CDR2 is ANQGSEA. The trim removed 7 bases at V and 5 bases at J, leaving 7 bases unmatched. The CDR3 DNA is TGCAGCGCTACAATTAGCGGGACCGGGGAGCTGTTTTTT. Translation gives CSATISGTGELFF.

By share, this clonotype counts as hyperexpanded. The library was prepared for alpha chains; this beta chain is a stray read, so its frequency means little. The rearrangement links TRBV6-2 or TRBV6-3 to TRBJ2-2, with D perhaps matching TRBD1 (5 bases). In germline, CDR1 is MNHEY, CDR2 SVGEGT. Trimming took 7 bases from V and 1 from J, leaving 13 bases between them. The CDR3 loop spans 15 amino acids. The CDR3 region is CASKGFQGNTGELFF. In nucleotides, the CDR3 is TGTGCCAGCAAGGGTTTTCAGGGGAACACCGGGGAGCTGTTTTTT.